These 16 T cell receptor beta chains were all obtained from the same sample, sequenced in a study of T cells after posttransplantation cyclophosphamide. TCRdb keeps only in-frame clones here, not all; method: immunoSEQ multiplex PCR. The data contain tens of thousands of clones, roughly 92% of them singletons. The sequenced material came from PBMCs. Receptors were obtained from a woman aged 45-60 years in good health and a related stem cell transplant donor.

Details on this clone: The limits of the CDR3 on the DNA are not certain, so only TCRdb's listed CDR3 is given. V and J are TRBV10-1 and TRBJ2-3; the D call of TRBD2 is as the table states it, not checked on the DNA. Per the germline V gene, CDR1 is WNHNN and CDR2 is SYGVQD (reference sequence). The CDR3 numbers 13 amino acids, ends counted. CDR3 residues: CASSSSSTDTQYF.

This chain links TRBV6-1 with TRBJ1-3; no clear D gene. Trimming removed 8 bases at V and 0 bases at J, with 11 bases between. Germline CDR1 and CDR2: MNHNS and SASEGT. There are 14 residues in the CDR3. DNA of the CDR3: TGTGCCAGCGAACACACCACCTCTGGAAACACCATATATTTT. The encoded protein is CASEHTTSGNTIYF.

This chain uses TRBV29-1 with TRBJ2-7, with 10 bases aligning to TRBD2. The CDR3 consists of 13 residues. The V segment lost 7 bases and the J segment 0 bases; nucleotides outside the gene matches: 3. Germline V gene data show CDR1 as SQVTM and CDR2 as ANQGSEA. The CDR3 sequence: CSAAGGGSYEQYF. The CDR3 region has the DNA TGCAGCGCAGCGGGAGGGGGCTCCTACGAGCAGTACTTC.

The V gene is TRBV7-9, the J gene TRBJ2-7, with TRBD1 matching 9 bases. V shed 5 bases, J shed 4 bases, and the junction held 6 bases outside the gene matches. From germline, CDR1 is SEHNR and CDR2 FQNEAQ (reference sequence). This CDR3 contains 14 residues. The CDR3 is CASSRGTGNYEQYF. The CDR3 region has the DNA TGTGCCAGCAGCCGAGGGACAGGGAATTACGAGCAGTACTTC.

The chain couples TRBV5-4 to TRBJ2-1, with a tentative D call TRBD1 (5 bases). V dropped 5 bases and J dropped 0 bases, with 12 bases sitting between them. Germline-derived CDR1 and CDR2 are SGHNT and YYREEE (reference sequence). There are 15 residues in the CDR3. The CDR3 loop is CASSSDRNSYNEQFF. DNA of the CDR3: TGTGCCAGCAGTTCCGACAGAAACTCCTACAATGAGCAGTTCTTC.

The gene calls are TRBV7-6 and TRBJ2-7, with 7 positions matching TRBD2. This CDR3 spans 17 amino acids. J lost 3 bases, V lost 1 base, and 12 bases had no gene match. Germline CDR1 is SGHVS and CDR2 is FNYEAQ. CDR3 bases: TGTGCCAGCAGCTTAGAAGCGGGACCGACACTGCTCTACGAGCAGTACTTC. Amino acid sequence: CASSLEAGPTLLYEQYF.

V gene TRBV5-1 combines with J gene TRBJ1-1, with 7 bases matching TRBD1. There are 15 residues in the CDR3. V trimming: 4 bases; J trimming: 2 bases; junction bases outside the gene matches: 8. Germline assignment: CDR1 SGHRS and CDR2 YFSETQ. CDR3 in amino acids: CASSPRTGGNTEAFF. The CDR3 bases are TGCGCCAGCAGCCCCCGGACAGGAGGCAACACTGAAGCTTTCTTT.

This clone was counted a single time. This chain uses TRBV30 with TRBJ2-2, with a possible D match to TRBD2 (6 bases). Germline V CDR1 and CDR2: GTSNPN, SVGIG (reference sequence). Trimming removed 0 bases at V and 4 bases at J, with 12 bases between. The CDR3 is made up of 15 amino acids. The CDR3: CAWSVERGGTGELFF. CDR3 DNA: TGTGCCTGGAGTGTTGAGAGGGGAGGCACCGGGGAGCTGTTTTTT.

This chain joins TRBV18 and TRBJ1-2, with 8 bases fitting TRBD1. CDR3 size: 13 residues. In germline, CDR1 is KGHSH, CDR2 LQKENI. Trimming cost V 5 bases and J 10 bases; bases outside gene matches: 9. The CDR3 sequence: CASSTEPDRVYTF. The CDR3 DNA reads TGTGCCAGCTCAACCGAACCGGACAGGGTCTACACCTTC.

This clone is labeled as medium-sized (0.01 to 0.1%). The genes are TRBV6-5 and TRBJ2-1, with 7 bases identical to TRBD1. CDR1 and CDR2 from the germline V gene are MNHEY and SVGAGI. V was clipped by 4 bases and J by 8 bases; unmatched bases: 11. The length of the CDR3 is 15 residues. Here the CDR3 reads CASSLGQPARDEQFF. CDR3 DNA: TGTGCCAGCAGTTTGGGACAGCCAGCGCGAGATGAGCAGTTCTTC.

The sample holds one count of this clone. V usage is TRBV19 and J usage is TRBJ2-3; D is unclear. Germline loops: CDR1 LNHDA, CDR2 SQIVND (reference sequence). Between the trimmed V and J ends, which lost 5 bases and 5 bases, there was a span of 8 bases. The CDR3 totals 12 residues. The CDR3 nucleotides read TGTGCCAGTAGTCTATCTGGAGATACGCAGTATTTT. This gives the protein CASSLSGDTQYF.

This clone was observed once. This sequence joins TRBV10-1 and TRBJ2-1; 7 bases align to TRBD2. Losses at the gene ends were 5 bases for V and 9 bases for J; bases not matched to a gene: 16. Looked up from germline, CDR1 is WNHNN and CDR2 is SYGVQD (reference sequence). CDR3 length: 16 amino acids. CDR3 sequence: CASSKEGGSGVGEQFF. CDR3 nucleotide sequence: TGCGCCAGCAGTAAAGAAGGCGGGAGCGGCGTTGGTGAGCAGTTCTTC.

The CDR3 loop reads CSVVVFGNEGTQYF. CDR3 in DNA: TGCAGCGTTGTCGTGTTTGGGAATGAGGGGACCCAGTACTTC. This rearrangement joins TRBV29-1 to TRBJ2-5, with a weak D call TRBD2 (5 bases). V was shortened by 4 bases and J by 7 bases, with 19 bases between the two germline ends. The CDR3 covers 14 residues. In germline, CDR1 is SQVTM, CDR2 ANQGSEA.

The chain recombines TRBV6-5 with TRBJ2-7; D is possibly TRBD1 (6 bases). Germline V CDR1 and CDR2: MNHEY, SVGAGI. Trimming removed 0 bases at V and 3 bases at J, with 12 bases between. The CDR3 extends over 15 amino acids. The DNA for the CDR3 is TGTGCCAGCAGTTACTCGAGGACAGTAATCTACGAGCAGTACTTC. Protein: CASSYSRTVIYEQYF.

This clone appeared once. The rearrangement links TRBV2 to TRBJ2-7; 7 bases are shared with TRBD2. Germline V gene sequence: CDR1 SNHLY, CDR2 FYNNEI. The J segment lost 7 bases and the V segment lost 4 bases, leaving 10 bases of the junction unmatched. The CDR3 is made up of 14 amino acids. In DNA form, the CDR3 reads TGTGCCAGCAGTGTTCCCTCTACCGGGGGGGAGCAGTACTTC. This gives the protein CASSVPSTGGEQYF.

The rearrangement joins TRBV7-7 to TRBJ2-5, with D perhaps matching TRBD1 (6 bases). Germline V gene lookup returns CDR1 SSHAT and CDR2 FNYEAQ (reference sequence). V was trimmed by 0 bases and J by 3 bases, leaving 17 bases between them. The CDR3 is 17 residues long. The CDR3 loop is CASSLAPPRGGEETQYF. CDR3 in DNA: TGTGCCAGCAGCTTAGCGCCCCCCAGGGGCGGAGAAGAGACCCAGTACTTC.